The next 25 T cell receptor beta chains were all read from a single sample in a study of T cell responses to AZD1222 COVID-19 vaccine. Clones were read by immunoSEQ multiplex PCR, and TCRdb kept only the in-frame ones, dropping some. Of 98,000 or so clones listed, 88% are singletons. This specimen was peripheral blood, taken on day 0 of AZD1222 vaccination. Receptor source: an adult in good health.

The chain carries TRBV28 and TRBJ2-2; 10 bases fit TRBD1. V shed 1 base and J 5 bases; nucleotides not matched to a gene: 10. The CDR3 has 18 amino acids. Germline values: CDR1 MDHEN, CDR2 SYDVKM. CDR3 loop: CASSLFPRDRGGTGELFF. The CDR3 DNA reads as TGTGCCAGCAGTTTATTCCCCCGGGACAGGGGAGGGACCGGGGAGCTGTTTTTT.

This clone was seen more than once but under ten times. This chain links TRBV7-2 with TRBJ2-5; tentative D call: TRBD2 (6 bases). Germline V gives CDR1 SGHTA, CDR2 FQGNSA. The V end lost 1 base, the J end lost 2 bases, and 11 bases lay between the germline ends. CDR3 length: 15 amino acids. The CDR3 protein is CASSLVGGIQETQYF. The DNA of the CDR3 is TGTGCCAGCAGCTTAGTTGGCGGGATACAAGAGACCCAGTACTTC.

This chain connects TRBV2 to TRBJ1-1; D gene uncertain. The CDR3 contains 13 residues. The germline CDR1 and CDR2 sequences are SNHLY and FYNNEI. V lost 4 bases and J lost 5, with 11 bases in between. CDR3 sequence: CASSVGSFTEAFF. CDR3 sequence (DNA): TGTGCCAGCAGTGTAGGCAGTTTTACTGAAGCTTTCTTT. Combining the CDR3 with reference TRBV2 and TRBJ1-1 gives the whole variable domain EPEVTQTPSHQVTQMGQEVILRCVPISNHLYFYWYRQILGQKVEFLVSFYNNEISEKSEIFDDQFSVERPDGSNFTLKIRSTKLEDSAMYFCASSVGSFTEAFFGQGTRLTVV.

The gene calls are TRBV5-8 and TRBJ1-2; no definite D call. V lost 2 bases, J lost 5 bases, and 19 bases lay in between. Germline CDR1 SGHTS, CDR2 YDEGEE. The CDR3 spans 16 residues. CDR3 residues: CASSFPTAGGVYGYTF. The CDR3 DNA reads TGTGCCAGCAGCTTTCCCACAGCCGGTGGGGTTTATGGCTACACCTTC.

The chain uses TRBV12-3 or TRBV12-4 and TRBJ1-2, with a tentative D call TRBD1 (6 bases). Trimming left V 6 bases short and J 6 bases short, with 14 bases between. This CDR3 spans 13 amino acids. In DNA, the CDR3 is TGTGCCAGCAGCAATTACAGGGAACATGGCTACACCTTC. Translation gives CASSNYREHGYTF.

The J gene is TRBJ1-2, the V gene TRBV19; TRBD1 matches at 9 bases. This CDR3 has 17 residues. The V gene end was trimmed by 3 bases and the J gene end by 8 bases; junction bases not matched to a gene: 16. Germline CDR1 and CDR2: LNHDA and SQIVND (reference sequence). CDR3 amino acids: CASSMHSVWTGVGGYTF. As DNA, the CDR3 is TGTGCCAGTAGTATGCATTCGGTTTGGACAGGGGTAGGCGGCTACACCTTC.

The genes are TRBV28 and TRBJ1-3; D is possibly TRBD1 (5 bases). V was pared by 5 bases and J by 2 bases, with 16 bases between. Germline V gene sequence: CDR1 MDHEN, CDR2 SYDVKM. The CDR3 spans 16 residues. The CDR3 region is CASSAQTWGTGNTIYF. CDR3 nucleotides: TGTGCCAGCAGTGCCCAGACCTGGGGCACTGGAAACACCATATATTTT. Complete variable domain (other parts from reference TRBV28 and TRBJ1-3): DVKVTQSSRYLVKRTGEKVFLECVQDMDHENMFWYRQDPGLGLRLIYFSYDVKMKEKGDIPEGYSVSREKKERFSLILESASTNQTSMYLCASSAQTWGTGNTIYFGEGSWLTVV.

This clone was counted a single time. The CDR3: CASSLGPRGGETQYF. DNA for the CDR3: TGTGCCAGCAGCTTGGGACCCCGGGGGGGTGAGACCCAGTACTTC. This sequence joins TRBV5-6 and TRBJ2-5, with 8 nucleotides matching TRBD2. The trim removed 0 bases at V and 5 bases at J, leaving 6 bases unmatched. Germline CDR1 and CDR2: SGHDT and YYEEEE. The CDR3 totals 15 residues.

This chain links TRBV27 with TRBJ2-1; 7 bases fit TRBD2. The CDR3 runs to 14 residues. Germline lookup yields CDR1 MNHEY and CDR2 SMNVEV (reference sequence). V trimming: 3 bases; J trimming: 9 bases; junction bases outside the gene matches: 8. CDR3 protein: CASSLRSGAGEQFF. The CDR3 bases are TGTGCCAGCAGTTTGCGAAGCGGGGCGGGTGAGCAGTTCTTC.

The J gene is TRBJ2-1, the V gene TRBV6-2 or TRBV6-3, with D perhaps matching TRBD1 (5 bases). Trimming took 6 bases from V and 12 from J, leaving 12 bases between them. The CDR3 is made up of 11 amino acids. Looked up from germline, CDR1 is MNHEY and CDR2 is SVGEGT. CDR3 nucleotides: TGTGCCAGCAGCCAATTCAGGGCGCAGTTCTTC. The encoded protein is CASSQFRAQFF.

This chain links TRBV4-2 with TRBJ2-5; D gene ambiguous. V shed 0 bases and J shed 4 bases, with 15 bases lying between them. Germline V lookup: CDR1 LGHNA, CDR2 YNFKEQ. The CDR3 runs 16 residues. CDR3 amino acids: CASSQEVIPRAETQYF. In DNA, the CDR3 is TGTGCCAGCAGCCAAGAGGTTATCCCTCGGGCAGAGACCCAGTACTTC.

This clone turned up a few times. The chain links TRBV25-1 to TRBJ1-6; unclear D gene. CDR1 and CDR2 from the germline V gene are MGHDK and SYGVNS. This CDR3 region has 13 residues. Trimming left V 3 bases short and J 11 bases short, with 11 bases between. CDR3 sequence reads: CASSDYREPPLHF. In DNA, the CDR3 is TGTGCCAGCAGTGATTACCGGGAGCCACCCCTCCACTTT.

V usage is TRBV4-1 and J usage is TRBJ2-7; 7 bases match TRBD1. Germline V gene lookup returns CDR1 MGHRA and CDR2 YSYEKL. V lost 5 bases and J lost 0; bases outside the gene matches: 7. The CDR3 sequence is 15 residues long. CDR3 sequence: CASSTSTGSSYEQYF. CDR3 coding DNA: TGCGCCAGCAGCACCTCGACAGGGAGCTCCTACGAGCAGTACTTC.

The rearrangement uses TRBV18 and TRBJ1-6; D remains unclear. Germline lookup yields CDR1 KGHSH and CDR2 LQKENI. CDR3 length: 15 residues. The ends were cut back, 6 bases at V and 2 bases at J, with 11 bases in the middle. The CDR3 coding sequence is TGTGCCAGCTCTAGCCAGCCAGCCTATAATTCACCCCTCCACTTT. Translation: CASSSQPAYNSPLHF.

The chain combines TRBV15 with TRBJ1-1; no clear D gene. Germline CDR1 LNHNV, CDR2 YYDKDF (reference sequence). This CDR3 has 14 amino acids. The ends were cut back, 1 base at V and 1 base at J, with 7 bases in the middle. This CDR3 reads CATSRGGGNTEAFF. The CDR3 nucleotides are TGTGCCACCAGCAGAGGTGGAGGGAACACTGAAGCTTTCTTT.

This chain's CDR3 is CASSLGLSNYGYTF. The CDR3 DNA follows: TGTGCCAGCAGCTTGGGACTGAGTAACTATGGCTACACCTTC. V and J are TRBV5-6 and TRBJ1-2; D not certain. CDR3 length: 14 amino acids. Trimming took 0 bases from V and 1 from J, leaving 7 bases between them. Germline V gene lookup returns CDR1 SGHDT and CDR2 YYEEEE.

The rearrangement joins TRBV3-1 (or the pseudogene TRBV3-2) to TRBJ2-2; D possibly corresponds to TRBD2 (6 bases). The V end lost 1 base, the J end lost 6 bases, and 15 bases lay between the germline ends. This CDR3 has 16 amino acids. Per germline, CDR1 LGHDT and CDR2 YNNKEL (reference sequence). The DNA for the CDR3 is TGTGCCAGCAGCCAAGTCGAGTCGACTAGATCCGGGGAGCTGTTTTTT. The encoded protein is CASSQVESTRSGELFF.

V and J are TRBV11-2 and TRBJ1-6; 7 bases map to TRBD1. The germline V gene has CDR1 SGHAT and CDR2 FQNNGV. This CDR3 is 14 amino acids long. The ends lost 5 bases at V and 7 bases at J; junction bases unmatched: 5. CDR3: CASSLTGFNSPLHF. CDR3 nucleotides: TGTGCCAGCAGCCTGACAGGGTTCAATTCACCCCTCCACTTT.

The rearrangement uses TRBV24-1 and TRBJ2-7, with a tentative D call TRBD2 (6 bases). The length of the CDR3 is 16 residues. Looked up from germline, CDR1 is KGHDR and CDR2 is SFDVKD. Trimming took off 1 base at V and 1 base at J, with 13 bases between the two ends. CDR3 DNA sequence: TGTGCCACCAGTGATTTAGGAGGGAGCGGGTCCTACGAGCAGTACTTC. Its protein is CATSDLGGSGSYEQYF.

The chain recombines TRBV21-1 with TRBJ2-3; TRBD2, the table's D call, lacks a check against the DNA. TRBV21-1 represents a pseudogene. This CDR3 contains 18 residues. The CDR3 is CASSSTERTSSPTDTQYF. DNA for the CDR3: TGTGCCAGCAGCAGTACTGAAAGGACTAGTTCTCCCACAGATACGCAGTATTTT.

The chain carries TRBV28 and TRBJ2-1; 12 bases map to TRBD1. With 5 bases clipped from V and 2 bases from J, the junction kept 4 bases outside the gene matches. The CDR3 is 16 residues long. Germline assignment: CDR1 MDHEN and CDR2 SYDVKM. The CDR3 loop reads CASSIGTGGTYNEQFF. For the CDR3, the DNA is TGTGCCAGCAGTATCGGGACAGGGGGCACCTACAATGAGCAGTTCTTC.

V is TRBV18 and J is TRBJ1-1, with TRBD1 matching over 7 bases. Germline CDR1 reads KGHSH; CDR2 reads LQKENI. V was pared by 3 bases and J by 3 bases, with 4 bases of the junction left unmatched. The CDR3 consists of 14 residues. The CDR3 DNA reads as TGTGCCAGCTCACCGCAGACAGGGCACACTGAAGCTTTCTTT. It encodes CASSPQTGHTEAFF.

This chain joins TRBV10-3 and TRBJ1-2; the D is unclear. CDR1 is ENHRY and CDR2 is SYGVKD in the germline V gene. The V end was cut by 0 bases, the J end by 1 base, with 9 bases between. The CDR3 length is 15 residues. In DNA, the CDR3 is TGTGCCATCAGTGAGTCGGAGGGCTTTAACTATGGCTACACCTTC. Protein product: CAISESEGFNYGYTF.

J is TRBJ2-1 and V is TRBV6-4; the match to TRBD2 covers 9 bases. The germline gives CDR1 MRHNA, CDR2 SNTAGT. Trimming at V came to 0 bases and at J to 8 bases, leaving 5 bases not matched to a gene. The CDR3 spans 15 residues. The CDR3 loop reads CASSDSASGIDEQFF. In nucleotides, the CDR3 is TGTGCCAGCAGTGACTCGGCTAGCGGGATCGATGAGCAGTTCTTC.

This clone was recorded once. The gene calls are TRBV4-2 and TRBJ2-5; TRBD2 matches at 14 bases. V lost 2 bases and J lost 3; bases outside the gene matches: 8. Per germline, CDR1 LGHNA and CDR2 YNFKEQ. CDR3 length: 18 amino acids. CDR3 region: CASSQLYGTSGSEETQYF. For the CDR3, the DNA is TGTGCCAGCAGCCAACTCTACGGGACTAGCGGGAGTGAAGAGACCCAGTACTTC.